This T cell receptor (beta chain) derives from a study of cytomegalovirus exposure and HLA in healthy donors. Findings and limits, study-wide: Subsequent analysis showed first-cohort TCR clusters tending to co-occur in over a hundred validation repertoires. Reported performance of the classifier showed diagnosis of cytomegalovirus status with high specificity and sensitivity.

Data came from immunoSEQ multiplex PCR; TCRdb stores just in-frame clones and leaves some out. The sample consists of 250,000 to 400,000 clones, about nine tenths of them appearing once. Concerning this clone: Its antigen remains unknown.

This TCR was sampled from a woman aged 25 to 39 in good health and CMV-seropositive. The sample taken for sequencing was PBMCs.

The CDR3 DNA is TGTGCCAGCAGCCAGGAGCTAGCGTTGGGGGGAGAGACCCAGTACTTC. The encoded protein is CASSQELALGGETQYF. This chain uses TRBV4-2 with TRBJ2-5; D is perhaps TRBD2 (6 bases). Germline V CDR1 and CDR2: LGHNA, YNFKEQ. The CDR3 runs 16 residues. V dropped 3 bases and J dropped 4 bases, with 18 bases sitting between them.